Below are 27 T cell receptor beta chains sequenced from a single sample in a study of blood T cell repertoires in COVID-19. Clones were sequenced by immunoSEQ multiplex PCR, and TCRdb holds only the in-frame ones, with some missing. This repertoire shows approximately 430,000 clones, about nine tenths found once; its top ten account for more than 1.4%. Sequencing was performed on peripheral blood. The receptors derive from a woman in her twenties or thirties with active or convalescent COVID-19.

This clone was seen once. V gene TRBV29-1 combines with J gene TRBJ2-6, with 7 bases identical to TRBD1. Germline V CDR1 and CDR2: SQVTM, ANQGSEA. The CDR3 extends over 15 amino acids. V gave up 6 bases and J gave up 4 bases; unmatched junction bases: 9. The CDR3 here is CSVHTGAGGANVLTF. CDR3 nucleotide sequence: TGCAGCGTGCATACAGGGGCAGGCGGGGCCAACGTCCTGACTTTC.

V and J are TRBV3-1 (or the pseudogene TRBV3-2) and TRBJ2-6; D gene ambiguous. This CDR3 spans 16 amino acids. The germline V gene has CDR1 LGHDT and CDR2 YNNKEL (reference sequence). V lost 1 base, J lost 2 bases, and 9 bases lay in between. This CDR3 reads CASSQVLGAGANVLTF. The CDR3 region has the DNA TGTGCCAGCAGCCAAGTTCTGGGCGCTGGGGCCAACGTCCTGACTTTC.

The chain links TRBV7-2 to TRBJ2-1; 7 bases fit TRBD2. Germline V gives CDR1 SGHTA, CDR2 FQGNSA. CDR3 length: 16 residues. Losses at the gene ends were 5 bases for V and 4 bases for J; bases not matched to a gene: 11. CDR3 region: CASSPPGAGAYNEQFF. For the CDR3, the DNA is TGTGCCAGCAGCCCCCCTGGGGCGGGAGCTTACAATGAGCAGTTCTTC.

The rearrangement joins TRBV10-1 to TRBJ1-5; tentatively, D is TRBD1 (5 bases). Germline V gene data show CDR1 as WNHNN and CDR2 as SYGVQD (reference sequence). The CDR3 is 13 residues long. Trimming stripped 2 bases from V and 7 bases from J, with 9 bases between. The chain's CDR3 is CASSEKWGQPQHF. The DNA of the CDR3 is TGCGCCAGCAGTGAGAAGTGGGGCCAGCCCCAGCATTTT.

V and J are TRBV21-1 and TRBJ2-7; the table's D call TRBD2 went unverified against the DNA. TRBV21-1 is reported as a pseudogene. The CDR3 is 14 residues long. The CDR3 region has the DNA TGTGCCAGCAGCAACGGGCTAGCGGGCTACGAGCAGTACTTC. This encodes CASSNGLAGYEQYF.

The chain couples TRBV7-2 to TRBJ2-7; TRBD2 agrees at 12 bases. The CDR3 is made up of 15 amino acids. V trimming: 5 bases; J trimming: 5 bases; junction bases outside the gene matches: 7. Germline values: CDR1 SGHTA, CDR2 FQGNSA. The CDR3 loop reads CASSRLAGGPNEQYF. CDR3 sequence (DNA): TGTGCCAGCAGCCGTCTAGCGGGAGGGCCCAACGAGCAGTACTTC.

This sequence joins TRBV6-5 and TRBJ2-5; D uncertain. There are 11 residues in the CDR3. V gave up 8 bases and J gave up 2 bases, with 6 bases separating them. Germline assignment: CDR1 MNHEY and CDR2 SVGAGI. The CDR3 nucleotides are TGTGCCAGCCAGTCGCAAGAGACCCAGTACTTC. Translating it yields CASQSQETQYF.

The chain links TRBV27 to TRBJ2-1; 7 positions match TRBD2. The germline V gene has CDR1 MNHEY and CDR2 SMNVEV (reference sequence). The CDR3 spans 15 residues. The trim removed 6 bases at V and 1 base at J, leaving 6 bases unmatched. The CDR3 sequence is CASSIDGGSYNEQFF. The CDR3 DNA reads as TGTGCCAGCAGCATAGACGGGGGGTCCTACAATGAGCAGTTCTTC.

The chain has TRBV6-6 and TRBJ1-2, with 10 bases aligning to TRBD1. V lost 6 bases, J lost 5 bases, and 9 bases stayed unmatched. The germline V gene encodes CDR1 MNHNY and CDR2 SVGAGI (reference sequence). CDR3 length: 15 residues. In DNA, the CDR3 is TGTGCCAGCAGACATGGACAGGGGGGGTTATATGGCTACACCTTC. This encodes CASRHGQGGLYGYTF.

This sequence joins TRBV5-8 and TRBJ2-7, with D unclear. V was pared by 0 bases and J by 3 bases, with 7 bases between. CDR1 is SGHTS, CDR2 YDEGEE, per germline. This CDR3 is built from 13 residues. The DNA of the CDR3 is TGTGCCAGCAGCTTGGGGCGGATCTACGAGCAGTACTTC. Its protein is CASSLGRIYEQYF. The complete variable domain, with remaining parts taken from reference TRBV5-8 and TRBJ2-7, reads EAGVTQSPTHLIKTRGQQATLRCSPISGHTSVYWYQQALGLGLQFLLWYDEGEERNRGNFPPRFSGRQFPNYSSELNVNALELEDSALYLCASSLGRIYEQYFGPGTRLTVT.

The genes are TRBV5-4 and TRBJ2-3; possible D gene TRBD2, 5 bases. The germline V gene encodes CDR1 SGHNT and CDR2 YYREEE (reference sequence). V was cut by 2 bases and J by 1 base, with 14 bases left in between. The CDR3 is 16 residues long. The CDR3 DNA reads TGTGCCAGCAGCTTTGATCCGCAGAGGGGCACAGATACGCAGTATTTT. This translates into CASSFDPQRGTDTQYF.

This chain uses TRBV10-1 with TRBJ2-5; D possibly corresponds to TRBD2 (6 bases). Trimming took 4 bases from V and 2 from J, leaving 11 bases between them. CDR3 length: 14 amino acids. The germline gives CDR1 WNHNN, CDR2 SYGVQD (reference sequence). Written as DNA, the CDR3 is TGCGCCAGCAGTGCGGTACTAGCACAAGAGACCCAGTACTTC. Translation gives CASSAVLAQETQYF.

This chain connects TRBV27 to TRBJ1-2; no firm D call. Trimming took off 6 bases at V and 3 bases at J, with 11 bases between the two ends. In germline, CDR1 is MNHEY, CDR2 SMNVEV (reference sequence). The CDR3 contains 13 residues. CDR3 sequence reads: CASSPGSYYGYTF. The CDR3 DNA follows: TGTGCCAGCAGCCCGGGGTCCTACTATGGCTACACCTTC.

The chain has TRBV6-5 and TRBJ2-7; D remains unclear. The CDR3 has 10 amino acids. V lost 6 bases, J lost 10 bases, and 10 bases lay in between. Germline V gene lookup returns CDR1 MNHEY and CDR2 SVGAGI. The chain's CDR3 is CASSYIEQYF. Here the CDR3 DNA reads TGTGCCAGCAGCTACATAGAACAGTACTTC.

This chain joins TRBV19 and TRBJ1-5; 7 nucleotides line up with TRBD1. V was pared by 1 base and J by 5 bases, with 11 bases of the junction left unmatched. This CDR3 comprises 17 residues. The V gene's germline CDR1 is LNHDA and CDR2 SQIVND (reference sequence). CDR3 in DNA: TGTGCCAGTAGTATAGCTCGAATAGGGACAGCGGATCAGCCCCAGCATTTT. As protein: CASSIARIGTADQPQHF.

CDR3 bases: TGTGCCAGCAACGAAGACACGGGGTCCTACGAGCAGTACTTC. It specifies CASNEDTGSYEQYF. This sequence joins TRBV6-5 and TRBJ2-7, with a possible D match to TRBD2 (5 bases). Trimming removed 7 bases from V and 1 base from J, with 14 bases in between. The CDR3 is made up of 14 amino acids. Germline assignment: CDR1 MNHEY and CDR2 SVGAGI.

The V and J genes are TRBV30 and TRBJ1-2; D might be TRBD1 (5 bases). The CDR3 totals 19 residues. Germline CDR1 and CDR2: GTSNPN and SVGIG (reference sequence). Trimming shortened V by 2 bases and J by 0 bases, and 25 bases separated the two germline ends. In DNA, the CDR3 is TGTGCCTGGAGTAAATATTGGGCGTCACAGGTCATGACTAACTATGGCTACACCTTC. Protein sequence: CAWSKYWASQVMTNYGYTF.

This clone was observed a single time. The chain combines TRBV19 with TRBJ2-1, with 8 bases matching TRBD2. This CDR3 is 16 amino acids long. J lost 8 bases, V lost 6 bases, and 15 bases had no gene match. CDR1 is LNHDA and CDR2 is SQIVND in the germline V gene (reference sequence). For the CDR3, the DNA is TGTGCCAGTAGCCAGTCGTCAGCGGGAGCTCTCCATGAGCAGTTCTTC. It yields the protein CASSQSSAGALHEQFF.

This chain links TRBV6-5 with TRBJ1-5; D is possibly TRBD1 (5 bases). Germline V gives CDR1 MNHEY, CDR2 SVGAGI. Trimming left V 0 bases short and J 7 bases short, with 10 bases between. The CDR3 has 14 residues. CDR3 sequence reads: CASSYSGVDQPQHF. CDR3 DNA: TGTGCCAGCAGTTACTCAGGGGTGGACCAGCCCCAGCATTTT.

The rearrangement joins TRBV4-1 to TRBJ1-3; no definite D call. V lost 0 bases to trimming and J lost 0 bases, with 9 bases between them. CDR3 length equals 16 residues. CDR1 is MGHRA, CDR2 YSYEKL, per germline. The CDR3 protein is CASSQDPPSSGNTIYF. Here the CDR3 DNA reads TGCGCCAGCAGCCAAGATCCCCCGAGCTCTGGAAACACCATATATTTT.

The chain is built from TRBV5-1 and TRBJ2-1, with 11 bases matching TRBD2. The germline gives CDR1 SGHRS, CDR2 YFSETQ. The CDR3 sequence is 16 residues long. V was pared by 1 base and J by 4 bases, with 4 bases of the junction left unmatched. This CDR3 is CASSLSGLAGYNEQFF. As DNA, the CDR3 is TGCGCCAGCAGCTTGTCTGGACTAGCGGGTTACAATGAGCAGTTCTTC.

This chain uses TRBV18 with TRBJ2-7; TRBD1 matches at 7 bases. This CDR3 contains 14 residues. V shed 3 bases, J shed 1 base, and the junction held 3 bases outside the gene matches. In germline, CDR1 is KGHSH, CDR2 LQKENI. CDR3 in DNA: TGTGCCAGCTCACCCGGGACAGCTTCCTACGAGCAGTACTTC. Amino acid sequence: CASSPGTASYEQYF.

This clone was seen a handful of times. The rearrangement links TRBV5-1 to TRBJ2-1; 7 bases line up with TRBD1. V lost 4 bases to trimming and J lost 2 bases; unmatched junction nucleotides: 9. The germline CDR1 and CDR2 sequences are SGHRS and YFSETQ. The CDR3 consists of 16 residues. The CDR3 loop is CASSGTGVPTYNEQFF. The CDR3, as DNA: TGCGCCAGCAGCGGAACAGGGGTTCCCACCTACAATGAGCAGTTCTTC.

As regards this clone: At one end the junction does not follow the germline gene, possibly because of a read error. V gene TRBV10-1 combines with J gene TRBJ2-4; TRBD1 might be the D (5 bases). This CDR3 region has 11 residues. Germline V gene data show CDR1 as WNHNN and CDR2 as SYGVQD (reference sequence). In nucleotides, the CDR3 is TGCGCCAGCAGTGAGCGGACACCCCGGGACTTC. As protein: CASSERTPRDF.

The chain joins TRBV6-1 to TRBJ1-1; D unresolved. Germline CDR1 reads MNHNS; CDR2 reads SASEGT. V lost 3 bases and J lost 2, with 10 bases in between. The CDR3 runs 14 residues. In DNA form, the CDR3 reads TGTGCCAGCAGTGAGGTAGACATTAACACTGAAGCTTTCTTT. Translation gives CASSEVDINTEAFF.

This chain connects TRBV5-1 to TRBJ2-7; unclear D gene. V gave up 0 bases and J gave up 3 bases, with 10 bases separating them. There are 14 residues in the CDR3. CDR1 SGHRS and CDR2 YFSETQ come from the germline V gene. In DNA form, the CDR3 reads TGCGCCAGCAGCTTGGACCGCGTGTTCTACGAGCAGTACTTC. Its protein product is CASSLDRVFYEQYF.

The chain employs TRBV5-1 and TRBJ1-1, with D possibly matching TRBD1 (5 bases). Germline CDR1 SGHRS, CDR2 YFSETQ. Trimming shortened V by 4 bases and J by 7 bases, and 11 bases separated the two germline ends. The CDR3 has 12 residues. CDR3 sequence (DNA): TGCGCCAGCAGCCCTGACAGTAGTGAAGCTTTCTTT. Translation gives CASSPDSSEAFF.